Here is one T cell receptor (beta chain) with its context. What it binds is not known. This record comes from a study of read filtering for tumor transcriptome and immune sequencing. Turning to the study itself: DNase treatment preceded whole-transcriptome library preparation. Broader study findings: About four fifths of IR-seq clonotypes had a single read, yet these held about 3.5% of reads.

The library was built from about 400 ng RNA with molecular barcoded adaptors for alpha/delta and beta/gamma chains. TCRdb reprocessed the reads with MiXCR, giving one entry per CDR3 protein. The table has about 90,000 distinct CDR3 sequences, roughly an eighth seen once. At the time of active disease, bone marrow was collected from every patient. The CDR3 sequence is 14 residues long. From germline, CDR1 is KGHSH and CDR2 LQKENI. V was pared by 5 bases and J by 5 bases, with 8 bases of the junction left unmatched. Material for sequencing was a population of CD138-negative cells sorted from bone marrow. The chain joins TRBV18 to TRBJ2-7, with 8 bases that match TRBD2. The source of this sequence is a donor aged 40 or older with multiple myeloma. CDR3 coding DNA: TGTGCCAGCTCAACTCGGACTAGCATGGACGAGCAGTACTTC. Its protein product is CASSTRTSMDEQYF.